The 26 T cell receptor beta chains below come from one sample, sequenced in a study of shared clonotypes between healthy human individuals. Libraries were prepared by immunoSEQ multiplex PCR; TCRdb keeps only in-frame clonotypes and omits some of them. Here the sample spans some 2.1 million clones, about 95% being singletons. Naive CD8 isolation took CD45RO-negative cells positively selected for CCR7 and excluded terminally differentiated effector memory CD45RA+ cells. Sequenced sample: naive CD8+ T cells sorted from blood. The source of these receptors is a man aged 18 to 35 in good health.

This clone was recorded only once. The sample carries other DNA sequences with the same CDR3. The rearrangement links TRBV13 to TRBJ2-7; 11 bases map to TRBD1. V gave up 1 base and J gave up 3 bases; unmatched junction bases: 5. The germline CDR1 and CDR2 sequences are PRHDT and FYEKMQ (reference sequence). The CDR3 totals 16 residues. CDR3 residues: CASSLAGTGGNYEQYF. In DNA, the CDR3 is TGTGCCAGCAGCTTAGCAGGGACAGGGGGAAACTACGAGCAGTACTTC. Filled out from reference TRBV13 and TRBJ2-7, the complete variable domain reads AAGVIQSPRHLIKEKRETATLKCYPIPRHDTVYWYQQGPGQDPQFLISFYEKMQSDKGSIPDRFSAQQFSDYHSELNMSSLELGDSALYFCASSLAGTGGNYEQYFGPGTRLTVT.

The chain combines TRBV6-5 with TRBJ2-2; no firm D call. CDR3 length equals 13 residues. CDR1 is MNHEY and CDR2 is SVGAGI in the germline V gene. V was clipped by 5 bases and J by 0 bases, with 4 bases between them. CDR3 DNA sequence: TGTGCCAGCAGTGCCGCGAACACCGGGGAGCTGTTTTTT. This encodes CASSAANTGELFF.

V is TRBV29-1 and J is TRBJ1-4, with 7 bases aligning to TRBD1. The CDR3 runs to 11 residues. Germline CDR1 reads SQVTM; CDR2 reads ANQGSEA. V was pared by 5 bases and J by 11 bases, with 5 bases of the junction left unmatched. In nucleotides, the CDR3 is TGCAGCGTTCCGCGAGGGGGCAAACTGTTTTTT. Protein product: CSVPRGGKLFF.

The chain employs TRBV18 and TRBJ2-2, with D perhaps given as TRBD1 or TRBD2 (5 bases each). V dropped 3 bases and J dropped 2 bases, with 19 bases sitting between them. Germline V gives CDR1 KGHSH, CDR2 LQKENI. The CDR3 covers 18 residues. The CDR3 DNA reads TGTGCCAGCTCACCTGCGGATCCCTGGGACGTTAACACCGGGGAGCTGTTTTTT. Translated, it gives CASSPADPWDVNTGELFF.

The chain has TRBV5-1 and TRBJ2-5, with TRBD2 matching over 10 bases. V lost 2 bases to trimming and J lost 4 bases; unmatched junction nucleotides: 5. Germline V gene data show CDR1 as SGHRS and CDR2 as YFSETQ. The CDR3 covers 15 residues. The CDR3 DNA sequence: TGCGCCAGCAGCTTAGCGGGGGGGCCGAGAGAGACCCAGTACTTC. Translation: CASSLAGGPRETQYF.

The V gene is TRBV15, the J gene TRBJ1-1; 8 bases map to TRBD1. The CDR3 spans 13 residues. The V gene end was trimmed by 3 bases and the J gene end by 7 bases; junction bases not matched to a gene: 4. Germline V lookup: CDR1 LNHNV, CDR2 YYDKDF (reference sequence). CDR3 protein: CATSSRTGNEAFF. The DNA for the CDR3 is TGTGCCACCAGCAGTAGGACAGGGAATGAAGCTTTCTTT.

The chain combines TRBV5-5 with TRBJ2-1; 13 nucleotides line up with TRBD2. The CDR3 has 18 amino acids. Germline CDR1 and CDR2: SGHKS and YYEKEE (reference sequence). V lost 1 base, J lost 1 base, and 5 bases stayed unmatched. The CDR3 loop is CASSLRGLAGASYNEQFF. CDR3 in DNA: TGTGCCAGCAGCTTGCGCGGACTAGCGGGAGCTTCCTACAATGAGCAGTTCTTC.

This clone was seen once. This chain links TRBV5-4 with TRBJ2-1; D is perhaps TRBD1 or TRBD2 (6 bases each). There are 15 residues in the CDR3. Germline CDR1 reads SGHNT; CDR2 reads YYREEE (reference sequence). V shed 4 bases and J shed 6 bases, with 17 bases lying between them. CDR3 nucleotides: TGTGCCAGCAGCGCCCCGTTAGGGGGGTTCAATGAGCAGTTCTTC. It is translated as CASSAPLGGFNEQFF.

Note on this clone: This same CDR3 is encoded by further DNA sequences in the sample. The CDR3 here is CASSSTGFYGYTF. DNA for the CDR3: TGTGCCAGCAGTTCAACAGGGTTCTATGGCTACACCTTC. The chain combines TRBV27 with TRBJ1-2, with TRBD1 as a possible D gene (6 bases). CDR3 length: 13 amino acids. Trimming removed 4 bases from V and 4 bases from J, with 10 bases in between. The germline V gene has CDR1 MNHEY and CDR2 SMNVEV (reference sequence).

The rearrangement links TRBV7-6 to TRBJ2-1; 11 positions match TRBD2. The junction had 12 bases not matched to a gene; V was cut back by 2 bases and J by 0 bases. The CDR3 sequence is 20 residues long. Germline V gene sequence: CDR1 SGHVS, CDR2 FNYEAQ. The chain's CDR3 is CASSLYRLAGYDSSYNEQFF. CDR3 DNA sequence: TGTGCCAGCAGCTTATATCGACTAGCGGGATACGATAGCTCCTACAATGAGCAGTTCTTC.

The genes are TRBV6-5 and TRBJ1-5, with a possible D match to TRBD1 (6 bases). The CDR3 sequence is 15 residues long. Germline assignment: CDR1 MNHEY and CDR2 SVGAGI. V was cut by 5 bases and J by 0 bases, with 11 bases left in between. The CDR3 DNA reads TGTGCCAGCAGTCCCCAGGGGTATAGCAATCAGCCCCAGCATTTT. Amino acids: CASSPQGYSNQPQHF.

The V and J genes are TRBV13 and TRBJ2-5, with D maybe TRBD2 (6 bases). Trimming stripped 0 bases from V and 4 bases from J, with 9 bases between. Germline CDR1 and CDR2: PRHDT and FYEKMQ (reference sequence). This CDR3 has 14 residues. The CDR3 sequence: CASSLGTSPETQYF. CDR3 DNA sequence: TGTGCCAGCAGCTTAGGGACTAGTCCAGAGACCCAGTACTTC.

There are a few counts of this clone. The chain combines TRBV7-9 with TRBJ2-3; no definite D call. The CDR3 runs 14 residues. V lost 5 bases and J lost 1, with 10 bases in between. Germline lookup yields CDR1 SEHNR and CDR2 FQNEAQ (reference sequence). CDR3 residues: CASSPTRGTDTQYF. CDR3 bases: TGTGCCAGCAGCCCGACTCGGGGCACAGATACGCAGTATTTT.

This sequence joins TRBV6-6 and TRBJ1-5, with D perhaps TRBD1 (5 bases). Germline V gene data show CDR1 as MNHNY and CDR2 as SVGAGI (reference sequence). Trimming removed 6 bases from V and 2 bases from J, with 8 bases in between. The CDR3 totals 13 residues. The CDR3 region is CASRTGGNQPQHF. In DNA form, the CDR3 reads TGTGCCAGCAGGACGGGGGGCAATCAGCCCCAGCATTTT.

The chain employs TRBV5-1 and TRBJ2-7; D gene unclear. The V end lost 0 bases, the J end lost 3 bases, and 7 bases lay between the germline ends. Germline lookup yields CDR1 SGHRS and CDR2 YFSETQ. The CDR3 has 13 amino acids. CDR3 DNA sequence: TGCGCCAGCAGCTTGGCCCCCTACTACGAGCAGTACTTC. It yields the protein CASSLAPYYEQYF.

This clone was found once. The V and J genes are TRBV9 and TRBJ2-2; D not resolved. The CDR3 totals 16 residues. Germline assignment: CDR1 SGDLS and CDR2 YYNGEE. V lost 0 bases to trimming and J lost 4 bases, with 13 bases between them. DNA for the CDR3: TGTGCCAGCAGCGTAGAGGGTTACCTGAGCACCGGGGAGCTGTTTTTT. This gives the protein CASSVEGYLSTGELFF.

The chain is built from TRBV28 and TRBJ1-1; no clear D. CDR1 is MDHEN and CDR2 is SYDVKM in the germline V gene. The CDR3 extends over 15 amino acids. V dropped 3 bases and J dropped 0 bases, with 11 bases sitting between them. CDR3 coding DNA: TGTGCCAGCAGTTTGTTTGCAGGTCTGAACACTGAAGCTTTCTTT. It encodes CASSLFAGLNTEAFF.

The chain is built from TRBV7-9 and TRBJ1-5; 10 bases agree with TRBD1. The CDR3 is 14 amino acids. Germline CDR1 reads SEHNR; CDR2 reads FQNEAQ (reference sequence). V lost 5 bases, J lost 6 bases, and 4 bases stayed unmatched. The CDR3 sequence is CASSETGGGQPQHF. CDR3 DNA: TGTGCCAGCAGCGAGACAGGGGGCGGTCAGCCCCAGCATTTT.

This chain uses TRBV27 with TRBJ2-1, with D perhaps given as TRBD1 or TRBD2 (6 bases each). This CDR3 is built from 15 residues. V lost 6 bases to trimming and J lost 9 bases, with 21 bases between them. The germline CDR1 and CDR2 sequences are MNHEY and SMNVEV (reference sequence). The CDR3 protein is CASSPRLGGWGEQFF. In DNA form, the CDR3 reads TGTGCCAGCAGCCCCCGACTAGGGGGTTGGGGTGAGCAGTTCTTC.

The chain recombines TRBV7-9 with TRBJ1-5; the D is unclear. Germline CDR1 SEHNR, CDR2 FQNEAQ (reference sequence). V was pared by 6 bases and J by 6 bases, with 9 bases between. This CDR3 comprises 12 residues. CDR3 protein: CASSRPSQPQHF. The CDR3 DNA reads TGTGCCAGCAGTCGACCCAGTCAGCCCCAGCATTTT.

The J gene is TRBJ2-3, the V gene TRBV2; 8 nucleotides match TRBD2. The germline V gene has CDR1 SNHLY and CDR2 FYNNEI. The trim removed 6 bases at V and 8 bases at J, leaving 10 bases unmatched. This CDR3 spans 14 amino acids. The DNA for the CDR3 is TGTGCCAGCAGGGGAGCGGGAGTAGCAGGTACGCAGTATTTT. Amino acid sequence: CASRGAGVAGTQYF. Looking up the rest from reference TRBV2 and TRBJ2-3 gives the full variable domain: EPEVTQTPSHQVTQMGQEVILRCVPISNHLYFYWYRQILGQKVEFLVSFYNNEISEKSEIFDDQFSVERPDGSNFTLKIRSTKLEDSAMYFCASRGAGVAGTQYFGPGTRLTVL.

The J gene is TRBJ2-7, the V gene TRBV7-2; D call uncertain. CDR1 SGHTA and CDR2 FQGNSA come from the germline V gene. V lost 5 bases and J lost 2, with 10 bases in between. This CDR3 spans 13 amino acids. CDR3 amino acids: CASSHSAPYEQYF. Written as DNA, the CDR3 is TGTGCCAGCAGCCACTCGGCTCCCTACGAGCAGTACTTC.

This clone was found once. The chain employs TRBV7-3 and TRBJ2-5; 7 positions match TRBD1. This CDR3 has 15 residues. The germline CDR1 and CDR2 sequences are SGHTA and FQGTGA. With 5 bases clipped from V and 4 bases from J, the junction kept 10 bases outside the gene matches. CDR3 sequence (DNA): TGTGCCAGCAGCCATACAGGGGTAACGGGAGAGACCCAGTACTTC. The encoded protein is CASSHTGVTGETQYF.

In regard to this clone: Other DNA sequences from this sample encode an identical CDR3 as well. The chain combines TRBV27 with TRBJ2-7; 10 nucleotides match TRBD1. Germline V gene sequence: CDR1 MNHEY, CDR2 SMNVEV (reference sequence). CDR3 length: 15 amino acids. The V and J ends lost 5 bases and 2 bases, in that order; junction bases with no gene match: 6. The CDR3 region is CASSPSGTGAYEQYF. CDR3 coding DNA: TGTGCCAGCAGTCCCTCCGGGACAGGGGCCTACGAGCAGTACTTC.

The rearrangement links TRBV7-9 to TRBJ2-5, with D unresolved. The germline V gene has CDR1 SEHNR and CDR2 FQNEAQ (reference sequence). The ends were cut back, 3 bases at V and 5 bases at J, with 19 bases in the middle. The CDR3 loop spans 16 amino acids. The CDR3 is CASSFAPLGIWETQYF. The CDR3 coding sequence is TGTGCCAGCAGCTTTGCCCCGCTAGGAATCTGGGAGACCCAGTACTTC. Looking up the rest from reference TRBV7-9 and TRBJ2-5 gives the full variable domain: DTGVSQNPRHKITKRGQNVTFRCDPISEHNRLYWYRQTLGQGPEFLTYFQNEAQLEKSRLLSDRFSAERPKGSFSTLEIQRTEQGDSAMYLCASSFAPLGIWETQYFGPGTRLLVL.

The CDR3 region has the DNA TGCAGCGTTGAGAGCAGGTCTGACTATGGCTACACCTTC. Translating it yields CSVESRSDYGYTF. J is TRBJ1-2 and V is TRBV29-1; D is uncertain. The CDR3 consists of 13 residues. V gave up 3 bases and J gave up 3 bases, with 11 bases separating them. Germline CDR1 and CDR2: SQVTM and ANQGSEA.